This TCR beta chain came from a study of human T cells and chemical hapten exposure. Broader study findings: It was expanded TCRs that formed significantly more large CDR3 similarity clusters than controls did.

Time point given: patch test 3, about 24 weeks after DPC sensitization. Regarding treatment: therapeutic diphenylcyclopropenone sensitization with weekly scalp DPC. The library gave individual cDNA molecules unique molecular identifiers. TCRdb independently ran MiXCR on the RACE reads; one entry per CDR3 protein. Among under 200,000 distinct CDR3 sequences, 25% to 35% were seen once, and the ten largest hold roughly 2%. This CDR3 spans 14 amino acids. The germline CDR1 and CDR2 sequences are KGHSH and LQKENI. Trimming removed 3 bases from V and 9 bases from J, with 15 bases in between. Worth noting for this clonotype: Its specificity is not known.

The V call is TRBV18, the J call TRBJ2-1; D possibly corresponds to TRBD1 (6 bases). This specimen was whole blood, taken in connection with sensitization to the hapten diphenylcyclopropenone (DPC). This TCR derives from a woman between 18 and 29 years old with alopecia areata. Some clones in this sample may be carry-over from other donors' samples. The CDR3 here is CASSPRQGKGEQFF. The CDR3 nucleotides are TGTGCCAGCTCACCGAGGCAGGGGAAGGGTGAGCAGTTCTTC.